The 15 T cell receptor beta chains given below trace back to one sample, sequenced in a study of blood T cells in healthy people across ages (dated by TCRdb to the mid-2010s). The method was 5' RACE. Instrument used: Illumina HiSeq 2500. A second PCR of roughly 7 to 12 cycles was run with a J-beta primer mix and a sample-barcoded 5' primer. Using fastp at Q25 and MiXCR, TCRdb reprocessed the public reads and kept productive beta chains. Rows are combined by CDR3 protein, so each entry shows the most common genes and DNA. The sample records around 850,000 distinct CDR3 sequences, around 36% of which are singletons. In total, the top ten clones hold 10% to 15% of the sample. Sequencing was carried out using blood. These receptors were obtained from a man in his late teens or twenties in good health.

The chain has TRBV5-1 and TRBJ1-2; maybe TRBD1 (6 bases). This CDR3 has 15 residues. Germline V gives CDR1 SGHRS, CDR2 YFSETQ. V lost 0 bases and J lost 4, with 13 bases in between. The CDR3, as DNA: TGCGCCAGCAGCTTGGCCAGGGGACTGTTCTATGGCTACACCTTC. Protein product: CASSLARGLFYGYTF.

The chain carries TRBV7-2 and TRBJ1-2; TRBD1 agrees at 7 bases. V shed 2 bases and J 7 bases; nucleotides not matched to a gene: 13. The CDR3 consists of 16 residues. Germline V gives CDR1 SGHTA, CDR2 FQGNSA. CDR3 residues: CASSLWGTERQGGYTF. The CDR3 coding sequence is TGTGCCAGCAGCTTATGGGGGACAGAGAGACAGGGTGGCTACACCTTC.

This clonotype appeared a few times. J is TRBJ1-2 and V is TRBV6-2 or TRBV6-3; no clear D. Germline-derived CDR1 and CDR2 are MNHEY and SVGEGT. The CDR3 length is 13 residues. Trimming removed 2 bases at V and 5 bases at J, with 9 bases between. CDR3 region: CASSYRGRYGYTF. The CDR3 region has the DNA TGTGCCAGCAGTTACCGAGGGAGATATGGCTACACCTTC.

The sample holds a few counts of this clonotype. The chain couples TRBV20-1 to TRBJ2-6; possibly TRBD1 for D (5 bases). Germline CDR1 reads DFQATT; CDR2 reads SNEGSKA (reference sequence). Trimming stripped 3 bases from V and 0 bases from J, with 6 bases between. This CDR3 contains 14 residues. CDR3 in amino acids: CSASDSSGANVLTF. The DNA of the CDR3 is TGCAGTGCTAGCGACAGCTCTGGGGCCAACGTCCTGACTTTC.

For this clonotype: A read error may produce the germline difference seen at one junction end. The chain is built from TRBV11-1 and TRBJ1-1; unclear D gene. CDR3 length: 13 amino acids. The germline gives CDR1 SGHAT, CDR2 FQDESV (reference sequence). The CDR3, as DNA: TGTACCAGCAGCCCCCGGTGGCCGCCTGAAGCTTTCTTT. This codes for CTSSPRWPPEAFF.

The CDR3 DNA sequence: TGTGCCAGCAGCTTAGCGGACTACAATGAGCAGTACTTC. Its protein product is CASSLADYNEQYF. The chain links TRBV7-2 to TRBJ2-7; D is possibly TRBD2 (6 bases). Trimming took 0 bases from V and 7 from J, leaving 10 bases between them. Per the germline V gene, CDR1 is SGHTA and CDR2 is FQGNSA. The length of the CDR3 is 13 residues.

In this sample, this clonotype turned up a few times. The junction shows a germline mismatch at one end, possibly a read error. This chain connects TRBV4-3 to TRBJ1-2; D remains ambiguous. Germline V lookup: CDR1 LGHNA, CDR2 YSLEER. The CDR3 consists of 14 residues. CDR3 sequence (DNA): TGCGCCAGCAGTCAAGTAACACAGTCTTATGGCTACACCTTC. Its translation is CASSQVTQSYGYTF.

This chain connects TRBV4-3 to TRBJ1-6, with no clear D. Trimming left V 0 bases short and J 0 bases short, with 12 bases between. The V gene's germline CDR1 is LGHNA and CDR2 YSLEER. This CDR3 has 18 amino acids. The DNA of the CDR3 is TGCGCCAGCAGCCAAGAGGTGGCGGGGAGCTCCTATAATTCACCCCTCCACTTT. It codes for CASSQEVAGSSYNSPLHF.

The CDR3 protein is CASSSHGQGADGYTF. Here the CDR3 DNA reads TGTGCCAGCAGTTCCCACGGACAGGGGGCCGATGGCTACACCTTC. The rearrangement joins TRBV28 to TRBJ1-2; 11 bases fit TRBD1. From germline, CDR1 is MDHEN and CDR2 SYDVKM. The CDR3 is 15 amino acids. The V and J ends lost 4 bases and 6 bases, in that order; junction bases with no gene match: 7.

This rearrangement joins TRBV12-3 or TRBV12-4 to TRBJ1-4, with 9 bases aligning to TRBD1. Trimming at V came to 6 bases and at J to 4 bases, leaving 6 bases not matched to a gene. The CDR3 runs 15 residues. The CDR3 DNA sequence: TGTGCCAGCAGGCCCACAGGGGGCCTTAATGAAAAACTGTTTTTT. Protein: CASRPTGGLNEKLFF.

The chain couples TRBV9 to TRBJ2-1, with a weak D call TRBD2 (5 bases). The germline gives CDR1 SGDLS, CDR2 YYNGEE. The CDR3 has 12 amino acids. The V and J ends lost 0 bases and 9 bases respectively, with 7 bases between them. CDR3 nucleotide sequence: TGTGCCAGCAGCGTAGGAAGCGGTGAGCAGTTCTTC. Amino acid sequence: CASSVGSGEQFF.

As regards this clonotype: This sequence may be a read error, since a much larger clone differs from it by one base. J is TRBJ2-1 and V is TRBV7-2; TRBD2 might be the D (6 bases). This CDR3 is 16 amino acids long. Trimming stripped 2 bases from V and 0 bases from J, with 11 bases between. Germline V gene sequence: CDR1 SGHTA, CDR2 FQGNSA. The CDR3 DNA reads TGTGCCAGCAGCTTATTGGTGGGGGGCTCCTACAATGAGCAGTTCTTC. Translating it yields CASSLLVGGSYNEQFF.

This chain joins TRBV6-1 and TRBJ2-7; 8 bases align to TRBD1. Looked up from germline, CDR1 is MNHNS and CDR2 is SASEGT. The CDR3 has 14 amino acids. Trimming at V came to 6 bases and at J to 0 bases, leaving 4 bases not matched to a gene. In nucleotides, the CDR3 is TGTGCCAGCAGCGGGACAGGCACCTCCTACGAGCAGTACTTC. Amino acids: CASSGTGTSYEQYF.

The gene calls are TRBV5-1 and TRBJ1-6; D perhaps matches TRBD1 (5 bases). The V end lost 1 base, the J end lost 5 bases, and 10 bases lay between the germline ends. The germline gives CDR1 SGHRS, CDR2 YFSETQ. The CDR3 has 15 residues. CDR3 protein: CASSLTQGDNSPLHF. CDR3 bases: TGCGCCAGCAGCTTGACGCAGGGTGATAATTCACCCCTCCACTTT.

The chain employs TRBV6-6 and TRBJ2-5, with D perhaps assigned TRBD1 or TRBD2 (5 bases each). The germline V gene has CDR1 MNHNY and CDR2 SVGAGI (reference sequence). This CDR3 contains 13 residues. Trimming removed 5 bases at V and 5 bases at J, with 12 bases between. DNA of the CDR3: TGTGCCAGCAGTGCGGTCCGGGGCGAGACCCAGTACTTC. Its translation is CASSAVRGETQYF.